One and the same sample provided the 14 T cell receptor beta chains below, sequenced in a study of blood T cells in healthy people across ages. PCR was performed a second time for roughly 7 to 12 cycles using a sample-barcoded 5' primer and a J-beta primer mix. TCRdb reprocessed the 5' RACE reads with MiXCR, giving one entry per CDR3 protein. This table holds roughly 800,000 distinct CDR3 sequences, more than 45% found once. Sequenced: blood. The receptors derive from a man younger than 40 in good health.

The chain carries TRBV20-1 and TRBJ2-5; D is uncertain. Gene TRBJ2-7 matches the end of the DNA better, so the J call may be wrong. The germline V gene has CDR1 DFQATT and CDR2 SNEGSKA (reference sequence). The CDR3 is 14 amino acids. This CDR3 is CSAKLQAGFYEQYF. The DNA of the CDR3 is TGCAGTGCCAAACTACAAGCAGGATTCTACGAGCAGTACTTC.

The rearrangement uses TRBV7-2 and TRBJ2-7, with D perhaps TRBD2 (6 bases). Trimming took 0 bases from V and 0 from J, leaving 12 bases between them. This CDR3 is built from 16 residues. Germline V gives CDR1 SGHTA, CDR2 FQGNSA. The CDR3, as DNA: TGTGCCAGCAGCTTAGCGGGAGGATCGAGCTCCTACGAGCAGTACTTC. Its protein is CASSLAGGSSSYEQYF.

The chain joins TRBV5-1 to TRBJ2-6, with D perhaps TRBD2 (6 bases). The ends were cut back, 3 bases at V and 0 bases at J, with 13 bases in the middle. CDR1 is SGHRS and CDR2 is YFSETQ in the germline V gene. The CDR3 has 17 amino acids. CDR3 sequence (DNA): TGCGCCAGCAGCTGGGGGGTCGGAGGCTCTGGGGCCAACGTCCTGACTTTC. This sequence encodes CASSWGVGGSGANVLTF. Combining the CDR3 with reference TRBV5-1 and TRBJ2-6 gives the whole variable domain KAGVTQTPRYLIKTRGQQVTLSCSPISGHRSVSWYQQTPGQGLQFLFEYFSETQRNKGNFPGRFSGRQFSNSRSEMNVSTLELGDSALYLCASSWGVGGSGANVLTFGAGSRLTVL.

This clonotype was seen a handful of times. This chain joins TRBV5-1 and TRBJ2-7; 11 bases agree with TRBD1. Germline V gives CDR1 SGHRS, CDR2 YFSETQ. The CDR3 consists of 17 residues. V gave up 0 bases and J gave up 1 base; unmatched junction bases: 6. The CDR3: CASSLVQGQGDSYEQYF. The CDR3 nucleotides read TGCGCCAGCAGCTTGGTCCAGGGACAGGGGGATTCCTACGAGCAGTACTTC. Combining the CDR3 with reference TRBV5-1 and TRBJ2-7 gives the whole variable domain KAGVTQTPRYLIKTRGQQVTLSCSPISGHRSVSWYQQTPGQGLQFLFEYFSETQRNKGNFPGRFSGRQFSNSRSEMNVSTLELGDSALYLCASSLVQGQGDSYEQYFGPGTRLTVT.

The count of this clonotype is one. The V call is TRBV7-9, the J call TRBJ2-3; D may correspond to TRBD1 or TRBD2 (5 bases each). Germline V CDR1 and CDR2: SEHNR, FQNEAQ (reference sequence). This CDR3 is built from 15 residues. V was cut by 5 bases and J by 2 bases, with 14 bases left in between. Here the CDR3 DNA reads TGTGCCAGCAGCCCCACCCGGGGACCCACAGATACGCAGTATTTT. Translating it yields CASSPTRGPTDTQYF. The complete variable domain, with remaining parts taken from reference TRBV7-9 and TRBJ2-3, reads DTGVSQNPRHKITKRGQNVTFRCDPISEHNRLYWYRQTLGQGPEFLTYFQNEAQLEKSRLLSDRFSAERPKGSFSTLEIQRTEQGDSAMYLCASSPTRGPTDTQYFGPGTRLTVL.

The genes are TRBV6-5 and TRBJ1-2; D gene ambiguous. Germline values: CDR1 MNHEY, CDR2 SVGAGI. Trimming took 0 bases from V and 4 from J, leaving 12 bases between them. This CDR3 has 15 amino acids. The CDR3 loop is CASSYSTGITYGYTF. The CDR3 nucleotides read TGTGCCAGCAGTTACTCGACGGGGATTACCTATGGCTACACCTTC.

The chain joins TRBV20-1 to TRBJ2-1; 9 positions agree with TRBD2. The CDR3 consists of 15 residues. Trimming took 6 bases from V and 7 from J; bases not matched to a gene: 13. The germline gives CDR1 DFQATT, CDR2 SNEGSKA (reference sequence). The CDR3 region has the DNA TGCAGTGCCGGCCACTTAGCGGGAGTGGTGAATGAGCAGTTCTTC. Translation gives CSAGHLAGVVNEQFF.

This clonotype came up a few times. CDR3: CASTFSLAGATYNEQFF. Written as DNA, the CDR3 is TGTGCCAGCACCTTTTCGTTAGCGGGAGCAACCTACAATGAGCAGTTCTTC. The rearrangement joins TRBV28 to TRBJ2-1; 9 bases match TRBD2. Germline CDR1 is MDHEN and CDR2 is SYDVKM. The CDR3 covers 17 residues. Losses at the gene ends were 7 bases for V and 2 bases for J; bases not matched to a gene: 12. Variable domain in full (rest from reference TRBV28 and TRBJ2-1): DVKVTQSSRYLVKRTGEKVFLECVQDMDHENMFWYRQDPGLGLRLIYFSYDVKMKEKGDIPEGYSVSREKKERFSLILESASTNQTSMYLCASTFSLAGATYNEQFFGPGTRLTVL.

This clonotype was counted once. This chain uses TRBV28 with TRBJ2-4, with 14 bases matching TRBD2. This CDR3 comprises 14 residues. Trimming at V came to 3 bases and at J to 13 bases, leaving 5 bases not matched to a gene. Germline values: CDR1 MDHEN, CDR2 SYDVKM. In nucleotides, the CDR3 is TGTGCCAGCAGTTTGACTAGCGGGAGGGGCGGGCAGTACTTC. This gives the protein CASSLTSGRGGQYF.

This chain links TRBV4-1 with TRBJ2-7, with 11 bases lining up with TRBD2. The CDR3 has 16 amino acids. V gave up 3 bases and J gave up 3 bases; unmatched junction bases: 7. CDR1 MGHRA and CDR2 YSYEKL come from the germline V gene. Written as DNA, the CDR3 is TGCGCCAGCAGCCAGGATAGCGGGGGGGCGCGCTACGAGCAGTACTTC. Protein sequence: CASSQDSGGARYEQYF.

The chain couples TRBV7-8 to TRBJ2-5; TRBD2 matches 8 bases. Germline loops: CDR1 SGHVS, CDR2 FQNEAQ. After removal of 0 bases from V and 4 bases from J, the junction contained 4 bases not matched to a gene. There are 15 residues in the CDR3. CDR3 sequence: CASSLARLAGETQYF. The CDR3 coding sequence is TGTGCCAGCAGCTTAGCGCGGCTAGCGGGAGAGACCCAGTACTTC.

The rearrangement uses TRBV29-1 and TRBJ1-2; D might be TRBD1 (6 bases). V dropped 4 bases and J dropped 2 bases, with 11 bases sitting between them. Germline-derived CDR1 and CDR2 are SQVTM and ANQGSEA. This CDR3 comprises 13 residues. CDR3 DNA: TGCAGCGTTGGACTGGGGGGCAACTATGGCTACACCTTC. Its protein is CSVGLGGNYGYTF.

The rearrangement joins TRBV20-1 to TRBJ2-1, with TRBD2 identical over 10 bases. Germline CDR1 DFQATT, CDR2 SNEGSKA (reference sequence). Trimming cost V 5 bases and J 4 bases; bases outside gene matches: 5. The CDR3 spans 14 residues. CDR3 region: CSAPTSGVYNEQFF. The CDR3 DNA reads TGCAGTGCTCCCACTAGCGGGGTTTACAATGAGCAGTTCTTC.

V usage is TRBV5-1 and J usage is TRBJ1-2; TRBD1 agrees at 10 bases. V shed 0 bases and J 8 bases; nucleotides not matched to a gene: 7. Germline assignment: CDR1 SGHRS and CDR2 YFSETQ. CDR3 length: 15 amino acids. CDR3 bases: TGCGCCAGCAGCTTGGTCGACAGGGGGCTCGAAGGCTACACCTTC. It translates to CASSLVDRGLEGYTF.